Listed here are 6 T cell receptor beta chains from one sample, sequenced in a study of molecular identifiers for immune sequencing clone quantification. TCRdb passed the PCR reads through MiXCR, listing each CDR3 protein once. This table holds about 640,000 distinct CDR3 sequences, around 20% found once. The specimen sequenced was naive CD8+ T cells from blood, with Jurkat cell RNA spiked in. Sample subset: FACS-sorted CD8+CD4-CCR7+CD45RA+ naive T cells. The receptors originated from a human donor in good health. Some libraries in this study had Jurkat cell RNA spiked in.

This clonotype was counted ten times or more. The chain employs TRBV20-1 and TRBJ2-1, with TRBD2 matching over 8 bases. V shed 1 base, J shed 2 bases, and the junction held 1 base outside the gene matches. Germline CDR1 reads DFQATT; CDR2 reads SNEGSKA (reference sequence). The CDR3 runs 14 residues. The CDR3 DNA reads TGCAGTGCTAGAGCGGGGGGGACCTACAATGAGCAGTTCTTC. Its translation is CSARAGGTYNEQFF.

In its sample, this clonotype was seen once. A much larger clone lies a single base off, so this may be a read error. The chain links TRBV6-1 to TRBJ2-1, with D tentatively TRBD1 (5 bases). CDR1 MNHNS and CDR2 SASEGT come from the germline V gene. The CDR3 runs 15 residues. CDR3 bases: TGTGCCAGCAGGGGTAGACAGAGCTCCTACAATGAGCGGTTCTTC. Amino acids: CASRGRQSSYNERFF.

This clonotype was counted ten times or more. The CDR3 nucleotides read TGTGCCATTGGGGCTAGCGGGTTAACCGGGGAGCTGTTTTTT. This sequence encodes CAIGASGLTGELFF. The chain combines TRBV27 with TRBJ2-2; 8 bases fit TRBD2. Trimming at V came to 10 bases and at J to 5 bases, leaving 9 bases not matched to a gene. Germline CDR1 MNHEY, CDR2 SMNVEV (reference sequence). The CDR3 covers 14 residues.

V gene TRBV6-5 combines with J gene TRBJ2-7; D gene ambiguous. V was clipped by 3 bases and J by 2 bases, with 20 bases between them. Germline lookup yields CDR1 MNHEY and CDR2 SVGAGI. The CDR3 consists of 17 residues. The CDR3 sequence: CASSYLTSMSRTYEQYF. CDR3 in DNA: TGTGCCAGCAGTTATCTCACTTCCATGAGTAGGACCTACGAGCAGTACTTC.

The table lists this clonotype with many counts. The genes are TRBV5-6 and TRBJ1-4; D is unclear. This CDR3 is built from 17 residues. V lost 0 bases and J 8 bases, leaving 20 bases between the germline ends. Germline-derived CDR1 and CDR2 are SGHDT and YYEEEE. Here the CDR3 reads CASSLAGVGSPWEKLFF. The CDR3 nucleotides are TGTGCCAGCAGCTTGGCTGGGGTCGGCAGTCCTTGGGAAAAACTGTTTTTT.

Ten or more counts support this clonotype. The chain is built from TRBV2 and TRBJ2-3; 13 nucleotides match TRBD2. The germline gives CDR1 SNHLY, CDR2 FYNNEI. Unmatched junction bases numbered 3, after V lost 2 bases and J lost 4 bases. The CDR3 is made up of 16 amino acids. CDR3 sequence (DNA): TGTGCCAGCAGTGAAACTAGCGGGAGGGGAGCAGATACGCAGTATTTT. Its translation is CASSETSGRGADTQYF.